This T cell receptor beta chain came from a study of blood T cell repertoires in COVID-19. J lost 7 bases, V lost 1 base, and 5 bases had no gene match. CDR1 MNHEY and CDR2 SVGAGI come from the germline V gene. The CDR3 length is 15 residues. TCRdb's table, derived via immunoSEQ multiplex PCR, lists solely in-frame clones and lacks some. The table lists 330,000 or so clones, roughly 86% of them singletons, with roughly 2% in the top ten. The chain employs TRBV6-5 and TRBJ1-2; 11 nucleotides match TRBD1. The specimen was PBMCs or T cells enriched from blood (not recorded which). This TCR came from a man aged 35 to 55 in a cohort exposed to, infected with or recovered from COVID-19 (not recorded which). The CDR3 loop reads CASSYFGQGAFGYTF. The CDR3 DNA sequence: TGTGCCAGCAGTTACTTCGGACAGGGGGCGTTTGGCTACACCTTC.